The 8 T cell receptor beta chains below all came from one sample that was sequenced in a study of blood T cell repertoires in COVID-19. Generated by immunoSEQ multiplex PCR, the TCRdb table keeps only in-frame clones and is missing some. The sample yields some 250,000 clones, around 89% seen once. Sequencing used peripheral blood. These receptors were collected from a woman in her forties who had recovered from COVID-19.

CDR3 in amino acids: CASSQWGTSGTYEQYF. Written as DNA, the CDR3 is TGTGCCAGCAGCCAATGGGGGACTAGCGGTACCTACGAGCAGTACTTC. The chain links TRBV4-2 to TRBJ2-7, with 11 bases that match TRBD2. J was trimmed by 2 bases and V by 2 bases; bases with no gene match: 5. CDR1 and CDR2 from the germline V gene are LGHNA and YNFKEQ. The CDR3 extends over 16 amino acids.

CDR3 region: CSVGWSPNEKLFF. In DNA, the CDR3 is TGCAGCGTCGGGTGGTCCCCTAATGAAAAACTGTTTTTT. V is TRBV29-1 and J is TRBJ1-4; D gene uncertain. Trimming pared 6 bases from V and 3 bases from J, leaving 11 bases between. Per germline, CDR1 SQVTM and CDR2 ANQGSEA. CDR3 length: 13 residues.

The gene calls are TRBV3-1 (or the pseudogene TRBV3-2) and TRBJ1-5; 7 bases align to TRBD1. The CDR3 is 22 amino acids. The V gene end was trimmed by 0 bases and the J gene end by 1 base; junction bases not matched to a gene: 21. The V gene's germline CDR1 is LGHDT and CDR2 YNNKEL (reference sequence). The CDR3 protein is CASSQDGYKDQTGRNSNQPQHF. CDR3 in DNA: TGTGCCAGCAGCCAAGACGGGTATAAAGACCAGACAGGGCGAAACAGCAATCAGCCCCAGCATTTT.

The chain recombines TRBV19 with TRBJ2-2; 9 bases map to TRBD1. The CDR3 has 14 residues. CDR1 is LNHDA, CDR2 SQIVND, per germline (reference sequence). The trim removed 10 bases at V and 5 bases at J, leaving 8 bases unmatched. The CDR3 sequence: CATLDRGRTGELFF. DNA for the CDR3: TGTGCCACCCTGGACAGGGGTCGTACCGGGGAGCTGTTTTTT.

The rearrangement uses TRBV3-1 (or the pseudogene TRBV3-2) and TRBJ2-3; TRBD2 matches at 9 bases. Germline CDR1 reads LGHDT; CDR2 reads YNNKEL (reference sequence). This CDR3 is built from 17 residues. V lost 1 base to trimming and J lost 5 bases; unmatched junction nucleotides: 10. In DNA, the CDR3 is TGTGCCAGCAGCCAAGGATTAGCGGGAGTAGTGGGAGATACGCAGTATTTT. It is translated as CASSQGLAGVVGDTQYF.

The chain combines TRBV12-3 or TRBV12-4 with TRBJ2-1; TRBD1 might be the D (5 bases). The length of the CDR3 is 12 residues. V gave up 7 bases and J gave up 6 bases, with 10 bases separating them. CDR3 coding DNA: TGTGCCAGCACCCCTGACAGCAATGAGCAGTTCTTC. Its protein product is CASTPDSNEQFF.

This clone has a single count. This chain connects TRBV29-1 to TRBJ1-5; TRBD1 matches at 8 bases. Germline V gene sequence: CDR1 SQVTM, CDR2 ANQGSEA. The CDR3 is made up of 14 amino acids. The V segment lost 5 bases and the J segment 5 bases; nucleotides outside the gene matches: 8. The DNA for the CDR3 is TGCAGCGTTCCCGGACAGGGCCCAGATCAGCCCCAGCATTTT. Translating gives CSVPGQGPDQPQHF.

The chain carries TRBV4-2 and TRBJ2-1; TRBD2 matches at 10 bases. CDR3 length equals 21 residues. With V trimmed by 0 bases and J by 3 bases, 17 bases remained unmatched. Per germline, CDR1 LGHNA and CDR2 YNFKEQ. The CDR3 loop reads CASSQDPGSPRLAGDYNEQFF. The CDR3, as DNA: TGTGCCAGCAGCCAAGATCCCGGCAGCCCCAGACTAGCGGGCGACTACAATGAGCAGTTCTTC.